The next 25 T cell receptor beta chains were all read from a single sample in a study of identical twins. Each CDR3 protein is one row after TCRdb ran MiXCR on the 5' RACE reads. The table has approximately 700,000 distinct CDR3 sequences, over 5% seen once. Sequenced material: naive T cells sorted from blood. The source is a man aged 18 to 29 in good health.

This clonotype was recorded many times. The J gene is TRBJ2-1, the V gene TRBV5-1; no clear D gene. Germline CDR1 and CDR2: SGHRS and YFSETQ. This CDR3 region has 13 residues. The ends were cut back, 1 base at V and 3 bases at J, with 5 bases in the middle. The CDR3 loop is CASSLLRYNEQFF. The CDR3, as DNA: TGCGCCAGCAGCTTGCTCCGCTACAATGAGCAGTTCTTC.

CDR3 loop: CASSQATSGRAGEQFF. The CDR3, as DNA: TGCGCCAGCAGCCAAGCTACTAGCGGGAGGGCCGGTGAGCAGTTCTTC. V gene TRBV4-3 combines with J gene TRBJ2-1; 13 bases are a match to TRBD2. J lost 9 bases, V lost 1 base, and 6 bases had no gene match. The CDR3 consists of 16 residues. The germline V gene has CDR1 LGHNA and CDR2 YSLEER.

This clonotype was recorded at least ten times. The rearrangement uses TRBV5-6 and TRBJ2-5; D call uncertain. Germline lookup yields CDR1 SGHDT and CDR2 YYEEEE. The CDR3 loop spans 13 amino acids. Trimming took off 1 base at V and 3 bases at J, with 7 bases between the two ends. CDR3 coding DNA: TGTGCCAGCAGCTTGATGACTGAAGAGACCCAGTACTTC. It is translated as CASSLMTEETQYF.

The chain employs TRBV4-1 and TRBJ2-3; unclear D gene. Trimming took 1 base from V and 3 from J, leaving 17 bases between them. This CDR3 region has 17 residues. Germline V gene sequence: CDR1 MGHRA, CDR2 YSYEKL. DNA for the CDR3: TGCGCCAGCAGCCAAGTGGCGCCCCTGGCGAGGACAGATACGCAGTATTTT. Protein product: CASSQVAPLARTDTQYF.

This clonotype was detected ten times or more. V usage is TRBV6-1 and J usage is TRBJ2-1; 12 positions match TRBD2. The V and J ends lost 8 bases and 1 base, in that order; junction bases with no gene match: 9. The CDR3 totals 17 residues. The V gene's germline CDR1 is MNHNS and CDR2 SASEGT. The CDR3 sequence: CASFPTSGRRSYNEQFF. Written as DNA, the CDR3 is TGTGCCAGCTTTCCCACTAGCGGGAGGAGGTCCTACAATGAGCAGTTCTTC.

This clonotype was counted many times. V gene TRBV20-1 combines with J gene TRBJ2-5, with a tentative D call TRBD2 (6 bases). This CDR3 spans 16 amino acids. CDR1 DFQATT and CDR2 SNEGSKA come from the germline V gene (reference sequence). Trimming stripped 0 bases from V and 5 bases from J, with 19 bases between. The CDR3 region is CSARERGARAAETQYF. The CDR3 DNA is TGCAGTGCTAGAGAACGCGGGGCGAGAGCTGCGGAGACCCAGTACTTC.

This chain joins TRBV25-1 and TRBJ2-1; D gene ambiguous. Trimming removed 2 bases at V and 4 bases at J, with 3 bases between. CDR1 is MGHDK and CDR2 is SYGVNS in the germline V gene. This CDR3 is built from 12 residues. CDR3: CASSEKYNEQFF. The DNA of the CDR3 is TGTGCCAGCAGTGAAAAATACAATGAGCAGTTCTTC. The complete variable domain, with remaining parts taken from reference TRBV25-1 and TRBJ2-1, reads EADIYQTPRYLVIGTGKKITLECSQTMGHDKMYWYQQDPGMELHLIHYSYGVNSTEKGDLSSESTVSRIRTEHFPLTLESARPSHTSQYLCASSEKYNEQFFGPGTRLTVL.

This chain uses TRBV18 with TRBJ2-3; a possible D gene is TRBD2 (6 bases). The V gene lost 1 base and the J gene lost 5 bases, with 16 bases spanning the gap. Germline V lookup: CDR1 KGHSH, CDR2 LQKENI. The CDR3 consists of 16 residues. The CDR3 here is CASSPLLTSEVDTQYF. The CDR3 DNA reads as TGTGCCAGCTCACCACTTTTGACTAGTGAAGTAGATACGCAGTATTTT.

This clonotype has a count of ten or more. The gene calls are TRBV7-9 and TRBJ2-5; D call uncertain. The CDR3 runs to 13 residues. Trimming left V 5 bases short and J 4 bases short, with 11 bases between. The germline V gene has CDR1 SEHNR and CDR2 FQNEAQ (reference sequence). The CDR3 sequence is CASSEDLTETQYF. The DNA for the CDR3 is TGTGCCAGCAGCGAAGACCTAACAGAGACCCAGTACTTC.

The table lists this clonotype with many counts. The chain uses TRBV10-3 and TRBJ2-1, with 8 bases aligning to TRBD2. Germline-derived CDR1 and CDR2 are ENHRY and SYGVKD. The CDR3 is 14 residues long. The ends lost 4 bases at V and 7 bases at J; junction bases unmatched: 6. CDR3 protein: CAISGWGGGNEQFF. In DNA, the CDR3 is TGTGCCATCAGTGGCTGGGGCGGGGGGAATGAGCAGTTCTTC.

There are many counts of this clonotype. This chain uses TRBV12-3 or TRBV12-4 with TRBJ2-5; no reliable D call. There are 13 residues in the CDR3. Trimming removed 7 bases at V and 1 base at J, with 10 bases between. CDR3 sequence: CASNRGVQETQYF. CDR3 nucleotides: TGTGCCAGCAATCGAGGCGTCCAAGAGACCCAGTACTTC.

This clonotype was counted many times. This chain links TRBV5-6 with TRBJ1-5; D is possibly TRBD1 (6 bases). Germline CDR1 SGHDT, CDR2 YYEEEE. Trimming took 5 bases from V and 4 from J, leaving 13 bases between them. The CDR3 consists of 14 residues. Written as DNA, the CDR3 is TGTGCCAGCAGTTACGGGACATCGAATCAGCCCCAGCATTTT. It is translated as CASSYGTSNQPQHF.

The rearrangement joins TRBV27 to TRBJ2-3; D is uncertain. The length of the CDR3 is 11 residues. V shed 5 bases and J shed 8 bases, with 8 bases lying between them. In germline, CDR1 is MNHEY, CDR2 SMNVEV (reference sequence). CDR3 nucleotide sequence: TGTGCCAGCAGTCAATCCGGTACGCAGTATTTT. Its protein is CASSQSGTQYF.

At least ten counts were recorded for this clonotype. The DNA of the CDR3 is TGTGCCAGCAGTTTAACAGCCGGGGAGCTGTTTTTT. Protein sequence: CASSLTAGELFF. The V and J genes are TRBV12-3 or TRBV12-4 and TRBJ2-2; D ambiguous. The CDR3 consists of 12 residues. V gave up 2 bases and J gave up 6 bases, with 4 bases separating them.

CDR3 bases: TGTGCCAGCAGCATGGGCGGGCCACCATACGAGCAGTACTTC. It encodes CASSMGGPPYEQYF. The chain uses TRBV7-9 and TRBJ2-7; TRBD2 is a possible D gene (5 bases). Trimming stripped 5 bases from V and 4 bases from J, with 15 bases between. Germline V gives CDR1 SEHNR, CDR2 FQNEAQ (reference sequence). The CDR3 is 14 amino acids. Full variable domain (outside the CDR3, taken from reference TRBV7-9 and TRBJ2-7): DTGVSQNPRHKITKRGQNVTFRCDPISEHNRLYWYRQTLGQGPEFLTYFQNEAQLEKSRLLSDRFSAERPKGSFSTLEIQRTEQGDSAMYLCASSMGGPPYEQYFGPGTRLTVT.

This clonotype has only a few counts. J is TRBJ1-5 and V is TRBV20-1; D is ambiguous. The germline V gene encodes CDR1 DFQATT and CDR2 SNEGSKA (reference sequence). Trimming removed 4 bases at V and 0 bases at J, with 13 bases between. The CDR3 has 15 residues. The DNA for the CDR3 is TGCAGTGCTAAAGCCACCTTATCTAGCAATCAGCCCCAGCATTTT. Amino acid sequence: CSAKATLSSNQPQHF.

This clonotype was found many times. The chain couples TRBV29-1 to TRBJ2-3; weak D call: TRBD2 (7 bases). Germline V gene lookup returns CDR1 SQVTM and CDR2 ANQGSEA. The CDR3 contains 14 residues. V was cut by 5 bases and J by 5 bases, with 17 bases left in between. The DNA for the CDR3 is TGCAGCGTTCGGGGGGCTCTAGGTGAAGATACGCAGTATTTT. The encoded protein is CSVRGALGEDTQYF.

This clonotype was counted a few times. The genes are TRBV18 and TRBJ2-1; TRBD2 is a possible D gene (6 bases). With 0 bases removed from V and 8 bases from J, the gap between germline ends came to 8 bases. This CDR3 is 13 amino acids long. Germline values: CDR1 KGHSH, CDR2 LQKENI. In DNA, the CDR3 is TGTGCCAGCTCACCACCTGGGGACTATGAGCAGTTCTTC. Protein product: CASSPPGDYEQFF.

This sequence joins TRBV28 and TRBJ2-3, with 13 bases that match TRBD2. The CDR3 loop spans 17 amino acids. V trimming: 4 bases; J trimming: 4 bases; junction bases outside the gene matches: 8. Germline V lookup: CDR1 MDHEN, CDR2 SYDVKM. The CDR3 sequence: CASSSHQLAGGPDTQYF. CDR3 in DNA: TGTGCCAGCAGTTCACACCAACTAGCGGGAGGGCCAGATACGCAGTATTTT.

This clonotype has a count of ten or more. The chain links TRBV29-1 to TRBJ1-4, with D perhaps TRBD1 (5 bases). Germline CDR1 is SQVTM and CDR2 is ANQGSEA. The CDR3 runs to 15 residues. Trimming pared 1 base from V and 7 bases from J, leaving 16 bases between. The CDR3 loop is CSVEARGTFGEKLFF. The CDR3 DNA follows: TGCAGCGTTGAAGCAAGAGGGACGTTTGGTGAAAAACTGTTTTTT.

This clonotype came up many times. The chain joins TRBV11-1 to TRBJ1-1, with 9 bases that match TRBD1. CDR3 length equals 13 residues. V lost 9 bases, J lost 5 bases, and 7 bases stayed unmatched. CDR1 is SGHAT, CDR2 FQDESV, per germline (reference sequence). The CDR3 DNA sequence: TGTGCCAGTATAGGGACAGGGTGGACTGAAGCTTTCTTT. It specifies CASIGTGWTEAFF.

This clonotype occurred a few times. This chain's CDR3 is CASSPSTGVNTEAFF. In nucleotides, the CDR3 is TGTGCCAGCAGCCCTTCAACAGGGGTGAACACTGAAGCTTTCTTT. The V and J genes are TRBV9 and TRBJ1-1; TRBD1 aligns across 7 bases. Trimming took 4 bases from V and 0 from J; bases not matched to a gene: 6. The CDR3 length is 15 residues. Germline CDR1 reads SGDLS; CDR2 reads YYNGEE. Full variable domain (outside the CDR3, taken from reference TRBV9 and TRBJ1-1): DSGVTQTPKHLITATGQRVTLRCSPRSGDLSVYWYQQSLDQGLQFLIQYYNGEERAKGNILERFSAQQFPDLHSELNLSSLELGDSALYFCASSPSTGVNTEAFFGQGTRLTVV.

The rearrangement links TRBV5-1 to TRBJ1-6; weak D call: TRBD1 (5 bases). The CDR3 is made up of 15 amino acids. V shed 4 bases and J shed 10 bases, with 18 bases lying between them. Germline V gives CDR1 SGHRS, CDR2 YFSETQ. CDR3 nucleotides: TGCGCCAGCAGCCCGTCCGGGACGACTGGATCACCCCTCCACTTT. Encoded protein: CASSPSGTTGSPLHF.

The table lists this clonotype with a few counts. The chain joins TRBV4-2 to TRBJ2-5; 9 nucleotides line up with TRBD1. This CDR3 has 16 residues. Germline CDR1 reads LGHNA; CDR2 reads YNFKEQ. V shed 4 bases, J shed 5 bases, and the junction held 11 bases outside the gene matches. The CDR3 spells CASSPRGDRVRETQYF. DNA of the CDR3: TGTGCCAGCAGCCCTCGCGGGGACAGGGTGAGGGAGACCCAGTACTTC.

The V gene is TRBV5-1, the J gene TRBJ2-5; TRBD1 matches at 9 bases. J gave up 5 bases and V 1 base, and 6 bases lay outside the gene matches. From germline, CDR1 is SGHRS and CDR2 YFSETQ. This CDR3 contains 15 residues. CDR3: CASSLSGTGLETQYF. In nucleotides, the CDR3 is TGCGCCAGCAGCTTGTCCGGGACAGGGCTCGAGACCCAGTACTTC.